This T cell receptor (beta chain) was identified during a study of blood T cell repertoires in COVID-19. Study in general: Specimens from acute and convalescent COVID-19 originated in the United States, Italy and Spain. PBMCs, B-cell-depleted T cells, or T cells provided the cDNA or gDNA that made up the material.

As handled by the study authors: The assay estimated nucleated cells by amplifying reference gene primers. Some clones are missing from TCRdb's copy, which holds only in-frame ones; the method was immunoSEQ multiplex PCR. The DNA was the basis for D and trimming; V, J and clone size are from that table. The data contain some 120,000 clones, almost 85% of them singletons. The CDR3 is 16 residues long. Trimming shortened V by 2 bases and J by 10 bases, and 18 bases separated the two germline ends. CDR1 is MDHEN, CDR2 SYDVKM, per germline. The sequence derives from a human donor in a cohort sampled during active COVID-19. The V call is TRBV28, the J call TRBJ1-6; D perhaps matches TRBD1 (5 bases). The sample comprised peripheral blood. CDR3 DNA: TGTGCCAGCAGTTTAGGTCCAGGGTGGTCGCAGTCACCCCTCCACTTT. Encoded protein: CASSLGPGWSQSPLHF.